This T cell receptor (beta chain) was captured by sequencing in a study of T cells after yellow fever vaccination. Study context: Where fractions had low cell numbers, libraries were prepared from them with the SMART-Seq v4 Ultra Low Input RNA kit. General study results and limits: Subsequent to the booster, the majority of primary-vaccination clones reappeared (around 95% CD4, about 90% CD8). Abundant clonotypes from the bulk population could get into FACS-sorted repertoires as contaminants.

TCRdb fed the 5' RACE reads into MiXCR, producing one record per CDR3 protein. The sample has some 390,000 distinct CDR3 sequences; about 17% are singletons. V lost 4 bases to trimming and J lost 4 bases, with 14 bases between them. The CDR3 runs 15 residues. Looked up from germline, CDR1 is SGHDT and CDR2 is YYEEEE. Concerning this clonotype: No antigen is known for it.

The TCR sequence derives from a man aged 18 to 35 who received the YFV17D yellow fever vaccine. The source material was PBMCs, sampled before the yellow fever booster vaccination. V is TRBV5-6 and J is TRBJ1-4; perhaps TRBD1 as D (6 bases). CDR3 nucleotides: TGTGCCAGCAGCGAGGGACATCCCGGTAATGAAAAACTGTTTTTT. Its translation is CASSEGHPGNEKLFF.